The 26 T cell receptor beta chains below all came from one sample that was sequenced in a study of vaccination and CD4 T cells after COVID-19 (dated by TCRdb to 2022 to 2024). Read against the paper, the sample's treatment or condition label means: approximately nine-day PBMC culture with coronavirus spike peptide pools or control peptides (ViraFEST assay). What these receptors recognize is not known. The method was PCR. These reads were obtained on an Illumina iSeq 100. DNA from cultured CD4+ T cells was subjected to TCR sequencing with the Oncomine TCR Beta short-read assay at the Johns Hopkins FTIC core. TCRdb reanalyzed the raw reads on its own, using fastp at Q25 for trimming and MiXCR for clone calling, and kept in-frame beta chains. Merged by CDR3 protein, the rows form single entries marked with the most common genes and DNA. This sample comprises thousands of distinct CDR3 sequences, around 30% of them detected only once. The top ten clonotypes cover roughly 29% of the sample.

Sequenced material: CD4+ T cells from blood, cultured in vitro, taken after SARS-CoV-2 vaccination. The receptors originated from a human donor who had recovered from COVID-19.

This clonotype was picked up one time. The V call is TRBV20-1, the J call TRBJ2-3, with 9 bases identical to TRBD2. Germline V gene data show CDR1 as DFQATT and CDR2 as SNEGSKA (reference sequence). The CDR3 spans 17 residues. The trim removed 5 bases at V and 2 bases at J, leaving 14 bases unmatched. Here the CDR3 DNA reads TGCAGTGCTGAAAAGGGGGGGCGGGGGGGGCTCACAGATACGCAGTATTTT. Amino acids: CSAEKGGRGGLTDTQYF.

This clonotype is large in the sample. This chain connects TRBV27 to TRBJ2-7, with D unresolved. Trimming pared 6 bases from V and 0 bases from J, leaving 12 bases between. Germline V gives CDR1 MNHEY, CDR2 SMNVEV (reference sequence). The CDR3 runs 14 residues. DNA of the CDR3: TGTGCCAGCAGAAAGCTAGTTAACTCCTACGAGCAGTACTTC. Translation: CASRKLVNSYEQYF.

This clonotype was detected only a few times. V usage is TRBV7-9 and J usage is TRBJ2-1, with no clear D. V was clipped by 2 bases and J by 0 bases, with 8 bases between them. The length of the CDR3 is 15 residues. In germline, CDR1 is SEHNR, CDR2 FQNEAQ (reference sequence). CDR3 nucleotides: TGTGCCAGCAGCTTAACTATAGGCTCCTACAATGAGCAGTTCTTC. Its translation: CASSLTIGSYNEQFF.

This clonotype is categorized as medium-sized (0.01 to 0.1%). DNA of the CDR3: TGCAGTGCTAGGAGGGTGACCGGGACAGTTAATTCACCCCTCCACTTT. Its translation: CSARRVTGTVNSPLHF. The V and J genes are TRBV20-1 and TRBJ1-6; 7 bases match TRBD1. J gave up 6 bases and V 3 bases, and 11 bases lay outside the gene matches. The CDR3 length is 16 residues. CDR1 and CDR2 (germline): DFQATT, SNEGSKA (reference sequence).

This clonotype was recorded a few times. The rearrangement links TRBV7-9 to TRBJ1-5, with 8 nucleotides matching TRBD1. V shed 1 base, J shed 10 bases, and the junction held 3 bases outside the gene matches. CDR1 SEHNR and CDR2 FQNEAQ come from the germline V gene (reference sequence). This CDR3 region has 13 residues. The CDR3 bases are TGTGCCAGCAGCTTAGGGACAGGGCCCCCCCAGCATTTT. It codes for CASSLGTGPPQHF.

This clonotype ranks as medium-sized. The J gene is TRBJ2-7, the V gene TRBV28; 9 positions match TRBD1. V gave up 5 bases and J gave up 6 bases; unmatched junction bases: 5. This CDR3 region has 13 residues. Germline V lookup: CDR1 MDHEN, CDR2 SYDVKM. The DNA of the CDR3 is TGTGCCAGCAGTCGAGGACAGGGGCGCGAGCAGTACTTC. Protein: CASSRGQGREQYF.

This clonotype has more than one count but fewer than ten. The chain employs TRBV7-3 and TRBJ1-6, with 7 nucleotides matching TRBD1. This CDR3 is built from 12 residues. After removal of 5 bases from V and 10 bases from J, the junction contained 2 bases not matched to a gene. The germline V gene has CDR1 SGHTA and CDR2 FQGTGA. The CDR3 loop reads CASSTGVSPLHF. CDR3 bases: TGTGCCAGCAGCACAGGGGTCTCACCCCTCCACTTT.

By its share, this clonotype is medium-sized (0.01 to 0.1%). The chain couples TRBV20-1 to TRBJ1-2; a possible D gene is TRBD1 (5 bases). This CDR3 region has 12 residues. The V end was cut by 6 bases, the J end by 1 base, with 9 bases between. Per the germline V gene, CDR1 is DFQATT and CDR2 is SNEGSKA (reference sequence). CDR3 protein: CSAPGINYGYTF. CDR3 DNA sequence: TGCAGTGCCCCAGGGATTAACTATGGCTACACCTTC.

The chain uses TRBV4-3 and TRBJ1-2; 10 bases map to TRBD1. V was clipped by 3 bases and J by 11 bases; unmatched bases: 6. Germline V gene data show CDR1 as LGHNA and CDR2 as YSLEER. This CDR3 contains 13 residues. DNA of the CDR3: TGCGCCAGCAGCCAGGGGGACAGGGGAGGGTACACCTTC. It is translated as CASSQGDRGGYTF.

This clonotype is labeled as medium-sized. The CDR3 spells CAISESGRAKGSYEQYF. The CDR3 DNA is TGTGCCATCAGTGAGTCGGGGAGGGCTAAAGGCTCCTACGAGCAGTACTTC. This rearrangement joins TRBV10-3 to TRBJ2-7, with TRBD2 matching over 7 bases. After removal of 0 bases from V and 0 bases from J, the junction contained 8 bases not matched to a gene. Germline V gene lookup returns CDR1 ENHRY and CDR2 SYGVKD. This CDR3 has 17 residues.

The chain combines TRBV7-9 with TRBJ2-7; 10 positions agree with TRBD1. The CDR3 is 15 amino acids. From germline, CDR1 is SEHNR and CDR2 FQNEAQ (reference sequence). V lost 4 bases, J lost 5 bases, and 8 bases stayed unmatched. CDR3 protein: CASSYWGQGNHEQYF. In DNA form, the CDR3 reads TGTGCCAGCAGCTACTGGGGACAGGGGAACCACGAGCAGTACTTC.

By sample share, this clonotype is medium-sized. This chain's CDR3 is CSGDGWGAGGQETQYF. The CDR3 DNA reads TGCAGTGGTGACGGTTGGGGGGCTGGAGGACAAGAGACCCAGTACTTC. The chain recombines TRBV20-1 with TRBJ2-5, with D possibly called TRBD1 or TRBD2 (6 bases each). Germline V gene data show CDR1 as DFQATT and CDR2 as SNEGSKA (reference sequence). The V end lost 7 bases, the J end lost 2 bases, and 23 bases lay between the germline ends. The CDR3 spans 16 residues.

This clonotype came up a few times. The chain recombines TRBV6-1 with TRBJ2-1; 7 nucleotides agree with TRBD2. Looked up from germline, CDR1 is MNHNS and CDR2 is SASEGT. J lost 4 bases, V lost 5 bases, and 8 bases had no gene match. This CDR3 contains 15 residues. Written as DNA, the CDR3 is TGTGCCAGCAGTAGGGAGGGCCAGCCTTACAATGAGCAGTTCTTC. Amino acids: CASSREGQPYNEQFF.

This chain connects TRBV24-1 to TRBJ2-5; 12 nucleotides match TRBD2. Trimming at V came to 4 bases and at J to 3 bases, leaving 2 bases not matched to a gene. The CDR3 covers 15 residues. In germline, CDR1 is KGHDR, CDR2 SFDVKD. This chain's CDR3 is CATSEASGGEETQYF. The CDR3 bases are TGTGCCACCAGTGAGGCTAGCGGGGGGGAAGAGACCCAGTACTTC.

The rearrangement joins TRBV6-1 to TRBJ1-1, with D hard to call. The CDR3 consists of 13 residues. The ends were cut back, 5 bases at V and 7 bases at J, with 14 bases in the middle. In germline, CDR1 is MNHNS, CDR2 SASEGT. The CDR3 DNA is TGTGCCAGCAGTCTGGCGGCGTCGGATGAAGCTTTCTTT. It codes for CASSLAASDEAFF.

There are a few counts of this clonotype. V and J are TRBV7-3 and TRBJ2-5; no definite D call. Germline CDR1 reads SGHTA; CDR2 reads FQGTGA. V lost 6 bases, J lost 2 bases, and 7 bases lay in between. The CDR3 spans 12 residues. Here the CDR3 DNA reads TGTGCCAGCAGTAAGAATCAAGAGACCCAGTACTTC. Its protein product is CASSKNQETQYF.

This clonotype is judged medium-sized (0.01 to 0.1%). The CDR3 loop is CASRVGGAYNEQFF. CDR3 sequence (DNA): TGTGCCAGCAGGGTTGGGGGGGCCTACAATGAGCAGTTCTTC. The chain recombines TRBV6-1 with TRBJ2-1, with 7 bases that match TRBD2. Looked up from germline, CDR1 is MNHNS and CDR2 is SASEGT. This CDR3 has 14 residues. Trimming cost V 6 bases and J 2 bases; bases outside gene matches: 4.

This clonotype appeared once. The chain has TRBV28 and TRBJ1-1; D is possibly TRBD1 (6 bases). Trimming took off 2 bases at V and 6 bases at J, with 10 bases between the two ends. Germline V CDR1 and CDR2: MDHEN, SYDVKM. CDR3 length equals 13 residues. The CDR3: CASSLVGASEAFF. The CDR3 DNA is TGTGCCAGCAGTTTAGTGGGGGCCTCTGAAGCTTTCTTT. Combining the CDR3 with reference TRBV28 and TRBJ1-1 gives the whole variable domain DVKVTQSSRYLVKRTGEKVFLECVQDMDHENMFWYRQDPGLGLRLIYFSYDVKMKEKGDIPEGYSVSREKKERFSLILESASTNQTSMYLCASSLVGASEAFFGQGTRLTVV.

The table lists this clonotype with a few counts. The chain employs TRBV10-1 and TRBJ1-1, with 7 bases matching TRBD1. The germline V gene has CDR1 WNHNN and CDR2 SYGVQD (reference sequence). There are 12 residues in the CDR3. The CDR3 DNA follows: TGCAAGGGGGGGGGCCGGGACAGTGAAGCTTTCTTT. Amino acid sequence: CKGGGRDSEAFF.

In its sample, this clonotype is medium-sized. The CDR3 protein is CSVWGAGYGYTF. The CDR3 bases are TGCAGTGTTTGGGGGGCAGGCTATGGCTACACCTTC. The genes are TRBV20-1 and TRBJ1-2; D might be TRBD1 (6 bases). The CDR3 loop spans 12 amino acids. Germline CDR1 is DFQATT and CDR2 is SNEGSKA (reference sequence). Trimming took off 7 bases at V and 4 bases at J, with 13 bases between the two ends.

This clonotype counts as medium-sized (0.01 to 0.1%). This chain uses TRBV7-2 with TRBJ1-3; tentative D call: TRBD1 (6 bases). Germline CDR1 reads SGHTA; CDR2 reads FQGNSA. CDR3 length: 16 residues. With 5 bases removed from V and 3 bases from J, the gap between germline ends came to 17 bases. The CDR3 reads CASSQPQGLGGNTIYF. The CDR3 nucleotides are TGTGCCAGCAGCCAGCCACAGGGTCTTGGTGGAAACACCATATATTTT.

The chain is built from TRBV11-3 and TRBJ1-2, with TRBD1 identical over 8 bases. The length of the CDR3 is 16 residues. Germline values: CDR1 SGHNT, CDR2 YENEEA. The V and J ends lost 6 bases and 0 bases, in that order; junction bases with no gene match: 9. The DNA of the CDR3 is TGTGCCAGCAGTCTCGGACAGGGTAGGGCTAACTATGGCTACACCTTC. Translation gives CASSLGQGRANYGYTF.

The rearrangement links TRBV11-3 to TRBJ2-4, with TRBD1 matching over 7 bases. The germline CDR1 and CDR2 sequences are SGHNT and YENEEA. V trimming: 2 bases; J trimming: 9 bases; junction bases outside the gene matches: 1. This CDR3 has 12 residues. The CDR3 sequence is CASSLNRGIQYF. CDR3 sequence (DNA): TGTGCCAGCAGCTTAAACAGGGGCATTCAGTACTTC.

J is TRBJ1-2 and V is TRBV19; possible D gene TRBD1, 6 bases. The length of the CDR3 is 15 residues. Germline V lookup: CDR1 LNHDA, CDR2 SQIVND (reference sequence). V shed 7 bases and J shed 1 base, with 16 bases lying between them. This chain's CDR3 is CASTIGGRYNYGYTF. DNA of the CDR3: TGTGCCAGTACCATTGGGGGCCGTTATAACTATGGCTACACCTTC. The entire variable domain, with the rest obtained from reference TRBV19 and TRBJ1-2, is as follows: DGGITQSPKYLFRKEGQNVTLSCEQNLNHDAMYWYRQDPGQGLRLIYYSQIVNDFQKGDIAEGYSVSREKKESFPLTVTSAQKNPTAFYLCASTIGGRYNYGYTFGSGTRLTVV.

In this sample, this clonotype turned up a few times. This sequence joins TRBV6-1 and TRBJ2-5; 9 nucleotides match TRBD1. Losses at the gene ends were 6 bases for V and 2 bases for J; bases not matched to a gene: 19. Germline-derived CDR1 and CDR2 are MNHNS and SASEGT. This CDR3 comprises 19 residues. CDR3 in DNA: TGTGCCAGCAGCGCAGAACTGGGACAGGGAAGCAGTATGCAAGAGACCCAGTACTTC. This encodes CASSAELGQGSSMQETQYF.

This clonotype qualifies as medium-sized. The chain is built from TRBV7-9 and TRBJ1-6; 9 bases are a match to TRBD1. Germline assignment: CDR1 SEHNR and CDR2 FQNEAQ (reference sequence). With 6 bases clipped from V and 5 bases from J, the junction kept 5 bases outside the gene matches. The CDR3 spans 15 residues. CDR3 amino acids: CASRAWDRDNSPLHF. CDR3 nucleotide sequence: TGTGCCAGCAGGGCCTGGGACAGGGATAATTCACCCCTCCACTTT.